This T cell receptor beta chain was sequenced for a study of cytomegalovirus exposure and HLA in healthy donors. This CDR3 is built from 17 residues. The V and J ends lost 5 bases and 2 bases, in that order; junction bases with no gene match: 9. CDR1 and CDR2 (germline): SGHRS, YFSETQ. Primers: 60 Vbeta forward and 13 Jbeta reverse. Measured with immunoSEQ multiplex PCR; TCRdb has only the in-frame clones, and not every one. This table holds 100,000 to 150,000 clones, around 80% found once. These donors counted as nominally healthy when sampled, but unrecorded immune exposures were likely. This TCR was recovered from a woman in her 50s in good health and CMV-seronegative. The sequencing input was PBMCs. The chain joins TRBV5-1 to TRBJ2-2; 10 positions match TRBD1. The CDR3 DNA follows: TGCGCCAGCAGAGGGACAGGGGTCGTTTACAACACCGGGGAGCTGTTTTTT. Translation gives CASRGTGVVYNTGELFF.